This T cell receptor (beta chain) comes out of a study of blood T cells in healthy people across ages. Peripheral blood from each donor was collected in a volume of approximately 10 milliliters. Total RNA extracted from each sample amounted to at least 6 micrograms. Primers used in a second PCR of roughly 6 to 11 cycles were a sample-barcoded 5' primer and a J-beta primer mix. Each sample yielded at least 2.5 million CDR3-containing paired-end reads. One entry per CDR3 protein results from TCRdb running MiXCR on the 5' RACE reads. This sample has roughly 860,000 distinct CDR3 sequences, with 62% found just once. CDR1 and CDR2 from the germline V gene are DFQATT and SNEGSKA (reference sequence). CDR3 length: 12 residues. The V and J ends lost 8 bases and 5 bases respectively, with 15 bases between them.

The receptor was derived from a man aged 30-40 years in good health. This rearrangement joins TRBV20-1 to TRBJ1-2; a weak D match, TRBD1 (5 bases). The sequenced sample consisted of blood. The CDR3 nucleotides are TGCAGTACCAGGGAGGGCGAATATGGCTACACCTTC. Amino acid sequence: CSTREGEYGYTF.